The next 21 T cell receptor beta chains were all read from a single sample in a study of shared clonotypes between healthy human individuals. Clones were read by immunoSEQ multiplex PCR, and TCRdb kept only the in-frame ones, dropping some. The table has approximately 2,000,000 clones, 80% to 95% seen once. Sequencing was done on a sample of naive CD4+ T cells from PBMCs. As for subset: CD45RA+ positively selected. The receptors were sampled from a young man in good health. Some clones in this sample may be carry-over from other donors' samples.

The rearrangement joins TRBV4-2 to TRBJ2-1; D gene ambiguous. The CDR3 length is 12 residues. Trimming shortened V by 4 bases and J by 8 bases, and 9 bases separated the two germline ends. CDR1 is LGHNA, CDR2 YNFKEQ, per germline. CDR3 sequence reads: CASSPSIYEQFF. In DNA form, the CDR3 reads TGTGCCAGCAGCCCCTCAATCTATGAGCAGTTCTTC.

The chain has TRBV28 and TRBJ2-7; no clear D gene. V lost 6 bases and J 4 bases, leaving 16 bases between the germline ends. In germline, CDR1 is MDHEN, CDR2 SYDVKM. The CDR3 covers 14 residues. The CDR3 region is CASRLGRTFYEQYF. CDR3 nucleotides: TGTGCCAGCAGGCTAGGTCGTACCTTTTACGAGCAGTACTTC. Full variable domain (missing parts from reference TRBV28 and TRBJ2-7): DVKVTQSSRYLVKRTGEKVFLECVQDMDHENMFWYRQDPGLGLRLIYFSYDVKMKEKGDIPEGYSVSREKKERFSLILESASTNQTSMYLCASRLGRTFYEQYFGPGTRLTVT.

The rearrangement uses TRBV6-7 and TRBJ2-5; weak D call: TRBD2 (5 bases). TRBV6-7 is an open reading frame whose function is uncertain. The CDR3 totals 16 residues. Trimming left V 0 bases short and J 4 bases short, with 15 bases between. CDR3 sequence reads: CASSYSLERWVETQYF. The DNA for the CDR3 is TGTGCCAGCAGTTACTCGCTCGAGCGGTGGGTAGAGACCCAGTACTTC.

The chain employs TRBV2 and TRBJ2-7; D might be TRBD1 (5 bases). Germline lookup yields CDR1 SNHLY and CDR2 FYNNEI. CDR3 length: 14 residues. The V and J ends lost 7 bases and 2 bases respectively, with 15 bases between them. CDR3 sequence (DNA): TGTGCCAGCACTAAGGACATCCAAACCTACGAGCAGTACTTC. Translating it yields CASTKDIQTYEQYF.

The chain has TRBV7-3 and TRBJ2-7; no clear D. CDR3 length: 13 amino acids. The V gene lost 5 bases and the J gene lost 6 bases, with 14 bases spanning the gap. The germline CDR1 and CDR2 sequences are SGHTA and FQGTGA. CDR3 region: CASSREALGEQYF. The DNA of the CDR3 is TGTGCCAGCAGCCGCGAGGCTTTGGGCGAGCAGTACTTC.

The chain employs TRBV7-2 and TRBJ1-5; D not certain. The CDR3 extends over 15 amino acids. V lost 3 bases and J 5 bases, leaving 14 bases between the germline ends. CDR1 and CDR2 (germline): SGHTA, FQGNSA. The CDR3 protein is CASSFSLSPHQPQHF. The CDR3 DNA reads TGTGCCAGCAGCTTCAGCCTTAGCCCTCATCAGCCCCAGCATTTT.

This clone appeared a single time. The chain joins TRBV5-5 to TRBJ1-1; D gene uncertain. The V gene lost 4 bases and the J gene lost 3 bases, with 4 bases spanning the gap. The CDR3 runs to 11 residues. CDR1 SGHKS and CDR2 YYEKEE come from the germline V gene (reference sequence). In nucleotides, the CDR3 is TGTGCCAGCAGCCGTTACACTGAAGCTTTCTTT. Amino acids: CASSRYTEAFF. Based on the CDR3 plus reference TRBV5-5 and TRBJ1-1, the full variable domain is DAGVTQSPTHLIKTRGQQVTLRCSPISGHKSVSWYQQVLGQGPQFIFQYYEKEERGRGNFPDRFSARQFPNYSSELNVNALLLGDSALYLCASSRYTEAFFGQGTRLTVV.

This sequence joins TRBV4-1 and TRBJ2-5; 7 bases fit TRBD1. The V gene end was trimmed by 5 bases and the J gene end by 5 bases; junction bases not matched to a gene: 5. The CDR3 runs 13 residues. Germline values: CDR1 MGHRA, CDR2 YSYEKL. The CDR3 DNA follows: TGCGCCAGCAGCGACAGGGTATTGGAGACCCAGTACTTC. It specifies CASSDRVLETQYF.

The chain couples TRBV6-4 to TRBJ2-1; TRBD2 agrees at 10 bases. CDR1 MRHNA and CDR2 SNTAGT come from the germline V gene. V was clipped by 2 bases and J by 11 bases; unmatched bases: 6. There are 14 residues in the CDR3. The DNA for the CDR3 is TGTGCCAGCAGTGACGCGGCTAGCGGGAGCCAGCAGTTCTTC. This sequence encodes CASSDAASGSQQFF.

The rearrangement uses TRBV15 and TRBJ1-1; D gene ambiguous. From germline, CDR1 is LNHNV and CDR2 YYDKDF (reference sequence). This CDR3 is built from 15 residues. V dropped 1 base and J dropped 1 base, with 10 bases sitting between them. CDR3 nucleotides: TGTGCCACCAGCAGAGGCCCTAACCCGAACACTGAAGCTTTCTTT. Protein sequence: CATSRGPNPNTEAFF.

The CDR3 DNA follows: TGTGCCAGCAGCACTCTTGGGGGGACTACTCAAGAGACCCAGTACTTC. Amino acids: CASSTLGGTTQETQYF. The chain employs TRBV7-6 and TRBJ2-5; 7 bases match TRBD2. Germline CDR1 and CDR2: SGHVS and FNYEAQ. The J segment lost 2 bases and the V segment lost 5 bases, leaving 11 bases of the junction unmatched. This CDR3 spans 16 amino acids.

The chain combines TRBV7-9 with TRBJ1-2, with D possibly being TRBD1 (5 bases). Trimming shortened V by 5 bases and J by 7 bases, and 20 bases separated the two germline ends. Germline V gene data show CDR1 as SEHNR and CDR2 as FQNEAQ (reference sequence). The CDR3 has 15 amino acids. DNA of the CDR3: TGTGCCAGCAGCCAGATGGACACCCAAGCCGGTGGCTACACCTTC. It codes for CASSQMDTQAGGYTF.

V is TRBV7-3 and J is TRBJ2-1; D not resolved. V was pared by 2 bases and J by 8 bases, with 19 bases between. Per the germline V gene, CDR1 is SGHTA and CDR2 is FQGTGA. This CDR3 contains 16 residues. CDR3 in DNA: TGTGCCAGCAGCTTAGGAGTAGCTTCCCTTGTGGATGAGCAGTTCTTC. The encoded protein is CASSLGVASLVDEQFF.

A note on this clone: A clone one base away is much larger, so this may be a read error. Additional DNA sequences in this sample encode the identical CDR3. The chain combines TRBV5-1 with TRBJ2-5; D uncertain. Trimming removed 1 base at V and 1 base at J, with 2 bases between. Germline V gene sequence: CDR1 SGHRS, CDR2 YFSETQ. CDR3 length equals 12 residues. In DNA, the CDR3 is TGCGCCAGCAGCTTGAGCCAAGAGACCCAGTACTTC. This codes for CASSLSQETQYF.

This chain uses TRBV20-1 with TRBJ2-5; no clear D gene. This CDR3 spans 11 amino acids. Trimming removed 7 bases at V and 3 bases at J, with 9 bases between. CDR1 is DFQATT and CDR2 is SNEGSKA in the germline V gene (reference sequence). The CDR3 sequence: CSGILEETQYF. Here the CDR3 DNA reads TGCAGTGGCATTCTCGAAGAGACCCAGTACTTC.

The gene calls are TRBV19 and TRBJ2-5, with TRBD1 as a possible D gene (6 bases). The CDR3 is 13 amino acids. The V and J ends lost 5 bases and 1 base respectively, with 8 bases between them. Germline V gives CDR1 LNHDA, CDR2 SQIVND (reference sequence). The CDR3, as DNA: TGTGCCAGTAGTGCGGACAGCCAAGAGACCCAGTACTTC. Translation: CASSADSQETQYF.

The chain is built from TRBV5-6 and TRBJ2-7; D is ambiguous. Germline CDR1 is SGHDT and CDR2 is YYEEEE. This CDR3 is built from 13 residues. The V and J ends lost 1 base and 7 bases respectively, with 12 bases between them. The CDR3 here is CASSLLLGKEQYF. CDR3 nucleotide sequence: TGTGCCAGCAGCTTGCTCCTTGGGAAAGAGCAGTACTTC.

The genes are TRBV9 and TRBJ1-1; D not resolved. Looked up from germline, CDR1 is SGDLS and CDR2 is YYNGEE. CDR3 size: 13 residues. Trimming shortened V by 0 bases and J by 3 bases, and 6 bases separated the two germline ends. CDR3 residues: CASSVEWDTEAFF. The CDR3 DNA reads as TGTGCCAGCAGCGTAGAATGGGACACTGAAGCTTTCTTT.

The V gene is TRBV27, the J gene TRBJ2-7; D gene ambiguous. V gave up 5 bases and J gave up 2 bases, with 13 bases separating them. This CDR3 contains 14 residues. Germline assignment: CDR1 MNHEY and CDR2 SMNVEV (reference sequence). The CDR3 loop reads CASSASRVAYEQYF. The CDR3 DNA reads TGTGCCAGCAGTGCCTCCCGAGTGGCCTACGAGCAGTACTTC.

This sequence joins TRBV6-1 and TRBJ2-5; unclear D gene. The CDR3 consists of 13 residues. Germline lookup yields CDR1 MNHNS and CDR2 SASEGT. V was clipped by 2 bases and J by 4 bases, with 8 bases between them. The CDR3 region is CASSELMRETQYF. CDR3 coding DNA: TGTGCCAGCAGTGAACTTATGAGAGAGACCCAGTACTTC.

This clone was recorded once. V and J are TRBV29-1 and TRBJ2-5, with 7 positions matching TRBD1. The CDR3 extends over 12 amino acids. Germline V gene lookup returns CDR1 SQVTM and CDR2 ANQGSEA. With V trimmed by 4 bases and J by 5 bases, 4 bases remained unmatched. The CDR3 sequence is CSVAEGAETQYF. CDR3 coding DNA: TGCAGCGTTGCAGAGGGGGCCGAGACCCAGTACTTC.